The 22 T cell receptor beta chains below come from one sample, sequenced in a study of T cells in Graves' hyperthyroidism and ophthalmopathy. TCR beta CDR3 region amplification was performed from RNA transcripts. Researchers ran a first-round RT-PCR on the TCR CDR3 using the HTBI primer set. One entry per CDR3 protein results from TCRdb running MiXCR on the multiplex PCR reads. Of about 520,000 distinct CDR3 sequences detected, less than 25% appear once; the ten largest clones hold roughly 10%. Input material: blood. The receptors stem from a woman under 40 with Graves' ophthalmopathy.

The V call is TRBV6-1, the J call TRBJ2-7; tentatively, D is TRBD1 (6 bases). Germline CDR1 reads MNHNS; CDR2 reads SASEGT. V lost 3 bases, J lost 0 bases, and 15 bases lay in between. The CDR3 has 16 residues. As DNA, the CDR3 is TGTGCCAGCAGTGAGGCCCGGGACACATACTCCTACGAGCAGTACTTC. Translated, it gives CASSEARDTYSYEQYF.

Only a few counts were recorded for this clonotype. V and J are TRBV12-3 or TRBV12-4 and TRBJ1-1, with D perhaps TRBD1 (5 bases). This CDR3 has 14 amino acids. V shed 6 bases and J shed 3 bases, with 14 bases lying between them. DNA of the CDR3: TGTGCCAGCAGACCGGGACGCAGGTACACTGAAGCTTTCTTT. This translates into CASRPGRRYTEAFF.

This clonotype was recorded many times. The rearrangement links TRBV5-1 to TRBJ2-5, with a tentative D call TRBD1 (6 bases). V was trimmed by 4 bases and J by 2 bases, leaving 15 bases between them. This CDR3 spans 15 amino acids. Germline assignment: CDR1 SGHRS and CDR2 YFSETQ. The CDR3 DNA sequence: TGCGCCAGCAGCCTCCCGGACAGCCCTCAAGAGACCCAGTACTTC. It yields the protein CASSLPDSPQETQYF.

This clonotype was found many times. J is TRBJ1-2 and V is TRBV7-9; D is unclear. V gave up 1 base and J gave up 5 bases, with 11 bases separating them. The CDR3 sequence is 14 residues long. From germline, CDR1 is SEHNR and CDR2 FQNEAQ (reference sequence). This CDR3 reads CASSLGADLYGYTF. The CDR3 DNA is TGTGCCAGCAGCTTAGGTGCAGATTTGTATGGCTACACCTTC.

CDR3 nucleotides: TGTGCCTGGAGTAGGGGGACGCCACGGGCTGAAGCTTTCTTT. Amino acids: CAWSRGTPRAEAFF. The chain is built from TRBV30 and TRBJ1-1; tentatively, D is TRBD1 (6 bases). This CDR3 comprises 14 residues. Per germline, CDR1 GTSNPN and CDR2 SVGIG (reference sequence). The V gene lost 2 bases and the J gene lost 6 bases, with 16 bases spanning the gap.

This clonotype occurred a few times. The V gene is TRBV27, the J gene TRBJ2-2; D gene uncertain. The germline V and J ends were trimmed by 0 bases and 4 bases, with 12 bases remaining between them. The germline V gene has CDR1 MNHEY and CDR2 SMNVEV (reference sequence). The CDR3 has 16 amino acids. The CDR3 sequence: CASSLSPGFSTGELFF. CDR3 nucleotides: TGTGCCAGCAGTTTATCTCCGGGCTTTAGCACCGGGGAGCTGTTTTTT.

This clonotype was counted at least ten times. V usage is TRBV28 and J usage is TRBJ2-7; tentative D call: TRBD2 (6 bases). Germline V lookup: CDR1 MDHEN, CDR2 SYDVKM. The CDR3 is made up of 15 amino acids. V was cut by 4 bases and J by 4 bases, with 17 bases left in between. CDR3 region: CASSSSGGGGYEQYF. DNA of the CDR3: TGTGCCAGCAGTTCCTCTGGGGGAGGTGGGTACGAGCAGTACTTC.

This clonotype has just a few counts. The chain links TRBV6-2 or TRBV6-3 to TRBJ2-5, with a weak D call TRBD1 (6 bases). Germline CDR1 MNHEY, CDR2 SVGEGT. The CDR3 is 13 amino acids. The V end lost 10 bases, the J end lost 5 bases, and 17 bases lay between the germline ends. The CDR3 region has the DNA TGTGCCAACAGCAGACAGGTCTCGGAGACCCAGTACTTC. It translates to CANSRQVSETQYF.

This clonotype was detected ten times or more. The V call is TRBV4-2, the J call TRBJ1-2, with D unclear. CDR1 and CDR2 from the germline V gene are LGHNA and YNFKEQ. With 0 bases removed from V and 4 bases from J, the gap between germline ends came to 9 bases. The CDR3 spans 14 residues. The CDR3 sequence is CASSQDHWIYGYTF. DNA for the CDR3: TGTGCCAGCAGCCAAGATCATTGGATCTATGGCTACACCTTC.

The genes are TRBV28 and TRBJ1-6; 8 bases map to TRBD1. The J segment lost 7 bases and the V segment lost 6 bases, leaving 8 bases of the junction unmatched. CDR1 and CDR2 (germline): MDHEN, SYDVKM. The CDR3 is 15 residues long. The CDR3 reads CASSLRPGGNSPLHF. CDR3 in DNA: TGTGCCAGCAGCTTACGGCCAGGGGGCAATTCACCCCTCCACTTT.

In this sample, this clonotype turned up a few times. This rearrangement joins TRBV24-1 to TRBJ2-7; D call uncertain. Looked up from germline, CDR1 is KGHDR and CDR2 is SFDVKD. The CDR3 spans 16 residues. V lost 0 bases and J lost 3, with 14 bases in between. This CDR3 reads CATSDLTRKNFYEQYF. DNA of the CDR3: TGTGCCACCAGTGATTTGACCAGGAAGAACTTCTACGAGCAGTACTTC.

This clonotype was found many times. The chain links TRBV27 to TRBJ2-7, with D tentatively TRBD2 (7 bases). This CDR3 is 16 amino acids long. CDR1 and CDR2 from the germline V gene are MNHEY and SMNVEV (reference sequence). Trimming cost V 3 bases and J 0 bases, with 15 bases left between them. The CDR3 DNA reads TGTGCCAGCAGTTTGAGGGGGGGACATAGCTCCTACGAGCAGTACTTC. This encodes CASSLRGGHSSYEQYF.

The rearrangement joins TRBV13 to TRBJ1-2; 10 bases are a match to TRBD1. The CDR3 runs to 16 residues. J lost 0 bases, V lost 3 bases, and 4 bases had no gene match. The germline V gene has CDR1 PRHDT and CDR2 FYEKMQ (reference sequence). As DNA, the CDR3 is TGTGCCAGCAGCTTGGGACAGGGGCTAGCTAACTATGGCTACACCTTC. Amino acids: CASSLGQGLANYGYTF.

This clonotype showed up many times. V usage is TRBV7-2 and J usage is TRBJ2-7; D possibly corresponds to TRBD1 (6 bases). Looked up from germline, CDR1 is SGHTA and CDR2 is FQGNSA. The CDR3 loop spans 16 amino acids. V dropped 1 base and J dropped 5 bases, with 18 bases sitting between them. In DNA form, the CDR3 reads TGTGCCAGCAGCTTAGGGGCCACCTTTAGGGGGAACGAGCAGTACTTC. Its translation: CASSLGATFRGNEQYF.

This clonotype was counted at least ten times. The chain combines TRBV20-1 with TRBJ2-5, with TRBD2 as a possible D gene (5 bases). CDR1 and CDR2 from the germline V gene are DFQATT and SNEGSKA (reference sequence). The CDR3 totals 14 residues. Trimming took off 3 bases at V and 4 bases at J, with 15 bases between the two ends. The CDR3 region has the DNA TGCAGTGCTAGCCCAACTAGGGTGGGAGAGACCCAGTACTTC. This encodes CSASPTRVGETQYF.

This clonotype was seen ten or more times. The V call is TRBV20-1, the J call TRBJ2-5, with 11 bases lining up with TRBD2. The CDR3 extends over 14 amino acids. J was trimmed by 7 bases and V by 6 bases; bases with no gene match: 10. From germline, CDR1 is DFQATT and CDR2 SNEGSKA (reference sequence). The CDR3 nucleotides read TGCAGTGCGGGGACTAGCGGTTTAACGCGGACCCAGTACTTC. It codes for CSAGTSGLTRTQYF.

This clonotype was counted at least ten times. This likely comes from a read error, as the CDR3 has no conserved phenylalanine or tryptophan at its end. V usage is TRBV27 and J usage is TRBJ1-1; no definite D call. V was cut by 3 bases and J by 0 bases, with 11 bases left in between. There are 15 residues in the CDR3. Germline V CDR1 and CDR2: MNHEY, SMNVEV (reference sequence). The CDR3 is CASSFRNWVNTEAFL. CDR3 nucleotides: TGTGCCAGCAGTTTTCGGAATTGGGTGAACACTGAAGCTTTCCTT.

V and J are TRBV6-1 and TRBJ2-7, with no clear D. V lost 3 bases, J lost 5 bases, and 14 bases lay in between. Germline CDR1 and CDR2: MNHNS and SASEGT. This CDR3 is built from 14 residues. The CDR3 protein is CASSDFARGDEQYF. CDR3 nucleotide sequence: TGTGCCAGCAGTGACTTTGCCCGAGGCGACGAGCAGTACTTC.

The sample holds many counts of this clonotype. The chain employs TRBV20-1 and TRBJ1-1; D not certain. Germline assignment: CDR1 DFQATT and CDR2 SNEGSKA (reference sequence). The V end was cut by 7 bases, the J end by 8 bases, with 17 bases between. The CDR3 is 12 amino acids. The CDR3 here is CSEDLGVGEAFF. The CDR3 DNA reads TGCAGTGAGGATCTCGGGGTCGGCGAAGCTTTCTTT.

This clonotype was counted a few times. The V gene is TRBV12-3 or TRBV12-4, the J gene TRBJ2-7, with D perhaps matching TRBD1 (6 bases). Trimming left V 4 bases short and J 3 bases short, with 19 bases between. The CDR3 consists of 16 residues. The CDR3 DNA is TGTGCCAGCAGTTCCGCGGACAGCCCTGGAGGCTACGAGCAGTACTTC. It translates to CASSSADSPGGYEQYF.

At least ten counts were recorded for this clonotype. The V and J genes are TRBV12-3 or TRBV12-4 and TRBJ1-1, with D unclear. The CDR3 runs to 12 residues. The ends were cut back, 7 bases at V and 5 bases at J, with 11 bases in the middle. In DNA, the CDR3 is TGTGCCAGCATAGGCCGAGGTACTGAAGCTTTCTTT. This codes for CASIGRGTEAFF.

This clonotype was counted only a few times. The chain employs TRBV18 and TRBJ2-2, with no clear D. V was clipped by 4 bases and J by 4 bases, with 13 bases between them. Per the germline V gene, CDR1 is KGHSH and CDR2 is LQKENI. This CDR3 has 15 residues. DNA of the CDR3: TGTGCCAGCTCACGCGTCAGAAGTTTCACCGGGGAGCTGTTTTTT. This translates into CASSRVRSFTGELFF. Using reference TRBV18 and TRBJ2-2 for the parts outside the CDR3, the full variable domain is NAGVMQNPRHLVRRRGQEARLRCSPMKGHSHVYWYRQLPEEGLKFMVYLQKENIIDESGMPKERFSAEFPKEGPSILRIQQVVRGDSAAYFCASSRVRSFTGELFFGEGSRLTVL.